This T cell receptor beta chain was recorded in a study of patients and donors after allogeneic stem cell transplantation. Each CDR3 protein gets one entry after TCRdb re-called the RT-PCR reads with MiXCR. The table shows roughly 880,000 distinct CDR3 sequences, with about 20% occurring only once. V gave up 1 base and J gave up 7 bases; unmatched junction bases: 8. This CDR3 is 16 amino acids long. Per germline, CDR1 SNHLY and CDR2 FYNNEI. The rearrangement links TRBV2 to TRBJ2-1; 9 bases agree with TRBD1. Sequencing was done on a sample of blood, either unsorted or a sorted T cell fraction (not recorded which). This TCR derives from a human donor who was either an allogeneic HSCT recipient or a stem cell or donor lymphocyte infusion donor (not recorded which). It is not recorded whose cells these are; they may come from a transplant donor. In nucleotides, the CDR3 is TGTGCCAGCAGTGAAGGGTTGGGGACAGGGACGAATGAGCAGTTCTTC. This translates into CASSEGLGTGTNEQFF. Full variable domain (rest looked up from reference TRBV2 and TRBJ2-1): EPEVTQTPSHQVTQMGQEVILRCVPISNHLYFYWYRQILGQKVEFLVSFYNNEISEKSEIFDDQFSVERPDGSNFTLKIRSTKLEDSAMYFCASSEGLGTGTNEQFFGPGTRLTVL.